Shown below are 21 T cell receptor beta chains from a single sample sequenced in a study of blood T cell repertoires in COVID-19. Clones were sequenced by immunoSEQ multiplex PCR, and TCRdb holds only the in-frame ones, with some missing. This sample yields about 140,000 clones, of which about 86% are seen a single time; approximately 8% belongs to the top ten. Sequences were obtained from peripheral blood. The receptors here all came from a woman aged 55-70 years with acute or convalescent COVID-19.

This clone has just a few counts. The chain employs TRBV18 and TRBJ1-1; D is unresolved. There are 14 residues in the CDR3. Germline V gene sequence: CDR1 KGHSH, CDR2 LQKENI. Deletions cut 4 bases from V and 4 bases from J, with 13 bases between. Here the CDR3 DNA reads TGTGCCAGCTCACGCTCGGCTGACTTCACTGAAGCTTTCTTT. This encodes CASSRSADFTEAFF.

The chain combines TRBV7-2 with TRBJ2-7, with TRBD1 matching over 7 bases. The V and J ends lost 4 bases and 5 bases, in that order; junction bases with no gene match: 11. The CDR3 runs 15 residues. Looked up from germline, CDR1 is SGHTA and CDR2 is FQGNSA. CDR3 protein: CASSSGRGQTDEQYF. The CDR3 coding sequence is TGTGCCAGCAGCTCAGGTAGGGGACAGACTGACGAGCAGTACTTC. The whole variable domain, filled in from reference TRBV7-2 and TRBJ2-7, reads GAGVSQSPSNKVTEKGKDVELRCDPISGHTALYWYRQSLGQGLEFLIYFQGNSAPDKSGLPSDRFSAERTGGSVSTLTIQRTQQEDSAVYLCASSSGRGQTDEQYFGPGTRLTVT.

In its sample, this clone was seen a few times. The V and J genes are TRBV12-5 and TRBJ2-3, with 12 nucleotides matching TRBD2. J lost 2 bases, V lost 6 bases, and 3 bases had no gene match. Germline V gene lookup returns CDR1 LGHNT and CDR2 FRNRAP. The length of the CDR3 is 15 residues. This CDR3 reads CASGLAGGPTDTQYF. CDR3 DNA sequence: TGTGCTAGTGGACTAGCGGGGGGCCCCACAGATACGCAGTATTTT.

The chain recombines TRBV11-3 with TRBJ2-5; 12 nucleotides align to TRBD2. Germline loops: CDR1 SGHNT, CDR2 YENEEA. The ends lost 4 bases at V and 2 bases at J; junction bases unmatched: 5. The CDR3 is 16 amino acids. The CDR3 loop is CASSSIGTSGQETQYF. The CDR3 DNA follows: TGTGCCAGCAGCTCCATCGGGACTAGCGGGCAAGAGACCCAGTACTTC.

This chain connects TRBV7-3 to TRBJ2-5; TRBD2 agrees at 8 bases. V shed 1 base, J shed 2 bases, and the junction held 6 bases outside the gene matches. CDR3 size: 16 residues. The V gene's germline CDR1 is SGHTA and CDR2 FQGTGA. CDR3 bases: TGTGCCAGCAGCTTAATGGCGGGGGGACCACAAGAGACCCAGTACTTC. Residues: CASSLMAGGPQETQYF.

The DNA of the CDR3 is TGTGCCAGCAGCTCAACAGGGGTTAACAACTATGGCTACACCTTC. Its protein is CASSSTGVNNYGYTF. The chain links TRBV11-2 to TRBJ1-2, with 7 bases aligning to TRBD1. The length of the CDR3 is 15 residues. Germline lookup yields CDR1 SGHAT and CDR2 FQNNGV. Losses at the gene ends were 4 bases for V and 2 bases for J; bases not matched to a gene: 7.

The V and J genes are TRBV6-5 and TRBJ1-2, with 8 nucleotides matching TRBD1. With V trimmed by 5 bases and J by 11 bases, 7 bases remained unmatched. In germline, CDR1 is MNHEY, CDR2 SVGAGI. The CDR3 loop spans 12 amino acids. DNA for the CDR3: TGTGCCAGCAGTCCCGGACAGGGAAGGTACACCTTC. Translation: CASSPGQGRYTF.

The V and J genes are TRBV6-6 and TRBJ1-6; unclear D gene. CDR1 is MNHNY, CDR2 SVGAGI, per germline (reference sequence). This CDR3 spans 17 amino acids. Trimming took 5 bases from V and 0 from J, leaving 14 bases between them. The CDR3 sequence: CASSPGHGSSYNSPLHF. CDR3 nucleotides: TGTGCCAGCAGTCCCGGGCATGGGAGCTCCTATAATTCACCCCTCCACTTT.

CDR3 loop: CASSSPRGGRYEQYF. CDR3 in DNA: TGTGCCAGCAGCTCGCCCAGGGGAGGGAGATACGAGCAGTACTTC. The V call is TRBV11-2, the J call TRBJ2-7; D is perhaps TRBD2 (7 bases). The CDR3 covers 15 residues. Deletions cut 4 bases from V and 4 bases from J, with 17 bases between. The germline V gene encodes CDR1 SGHAT and CDR2 FQNNGV.

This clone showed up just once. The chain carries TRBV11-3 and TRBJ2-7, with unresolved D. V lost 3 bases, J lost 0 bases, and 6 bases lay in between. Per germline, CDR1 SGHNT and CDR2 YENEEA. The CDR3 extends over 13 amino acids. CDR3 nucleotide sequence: TGTGCCAGCAGCTTCCCCGGCTCCTACGAGCAGTACTTC. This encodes CASSFPGSYEQYF.

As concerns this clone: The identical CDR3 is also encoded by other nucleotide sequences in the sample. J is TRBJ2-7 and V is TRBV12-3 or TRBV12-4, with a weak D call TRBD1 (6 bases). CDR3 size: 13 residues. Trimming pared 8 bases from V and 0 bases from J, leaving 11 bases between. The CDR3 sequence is CASRQASSYEQYF. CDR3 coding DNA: TGTGCCAGCCGACAGGCGAGCTCCTACGAGCAGTACTTC.

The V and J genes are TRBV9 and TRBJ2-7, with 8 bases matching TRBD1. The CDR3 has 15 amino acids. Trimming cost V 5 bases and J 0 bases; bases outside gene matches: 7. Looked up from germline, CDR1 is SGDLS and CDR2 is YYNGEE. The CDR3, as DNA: TGTGCCAGCAGTCCGACAGGGGCCATCTCCTACGAGCAGTACTTC. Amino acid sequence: CASSPTGAISYEQYF.

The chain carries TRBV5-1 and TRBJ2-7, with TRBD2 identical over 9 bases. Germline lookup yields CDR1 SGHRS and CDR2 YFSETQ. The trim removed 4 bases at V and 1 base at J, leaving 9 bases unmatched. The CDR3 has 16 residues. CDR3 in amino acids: CASSESVSGGSYEQYF. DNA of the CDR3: TGCGCCAGCAGCGAGTCCGTGAGCGGGGGGTCCTACGAGCAGTACTTC.

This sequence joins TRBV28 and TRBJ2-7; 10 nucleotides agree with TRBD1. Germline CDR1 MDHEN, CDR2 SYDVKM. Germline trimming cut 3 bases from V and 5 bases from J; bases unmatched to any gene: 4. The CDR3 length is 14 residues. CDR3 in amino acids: CASSLRDRGHEQYF. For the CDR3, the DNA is TGTGCCAGCAGTTTGAGGGACAGGGGCCACGAGCAGTACTTC.

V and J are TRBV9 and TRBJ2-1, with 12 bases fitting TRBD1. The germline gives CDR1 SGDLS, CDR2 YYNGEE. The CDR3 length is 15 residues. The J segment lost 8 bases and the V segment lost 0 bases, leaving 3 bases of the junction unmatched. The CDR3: CASSVEGQGAYEQFF. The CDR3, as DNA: TGTGCCAGCAGCGTAGAGGGACAGGGGGCCTATGAGCAGTTCTTC.

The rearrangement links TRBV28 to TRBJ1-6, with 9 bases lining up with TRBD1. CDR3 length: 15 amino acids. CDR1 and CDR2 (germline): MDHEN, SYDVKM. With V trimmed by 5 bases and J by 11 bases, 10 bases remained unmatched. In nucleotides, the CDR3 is TGTGCCAGCAGTCCCGCCGGGACAGGGAACGCACCCCTCCACTTT. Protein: CASSPAGTGNAPLHF.

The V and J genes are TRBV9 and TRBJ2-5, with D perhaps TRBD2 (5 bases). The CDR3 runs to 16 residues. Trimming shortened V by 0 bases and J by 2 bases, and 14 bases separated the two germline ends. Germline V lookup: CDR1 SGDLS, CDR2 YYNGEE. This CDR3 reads CASSVGPGTLQETQYF. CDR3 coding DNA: TGTGCCAGCAGCGTAGGACCGGGAACACTGCAAGAGACCCAGTACTTC. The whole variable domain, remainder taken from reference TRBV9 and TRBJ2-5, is DSGVTQTPKHLITATGQRVTLRCSPRSGDLSVYWYQQSLDQGLQFLIQYYNGEERAKGNILERFSAQQFPDLHSELNLSSLELGDSALYFCASSVGPGTLQETQYFGPGTRLLVL.

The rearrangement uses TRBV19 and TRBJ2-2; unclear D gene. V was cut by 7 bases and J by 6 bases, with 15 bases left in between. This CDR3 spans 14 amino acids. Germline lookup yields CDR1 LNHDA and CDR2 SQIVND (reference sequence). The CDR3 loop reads CASTLPGSAGELFF. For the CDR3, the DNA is TGTGCCAGTACGTTGCCGGGTTCGGCCGGGGAGCTGTTTTTT.

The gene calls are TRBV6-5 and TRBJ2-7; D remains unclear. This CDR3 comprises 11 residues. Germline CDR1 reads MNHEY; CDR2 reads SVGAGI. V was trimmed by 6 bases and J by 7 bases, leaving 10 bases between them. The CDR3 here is CASSLDGEQYF. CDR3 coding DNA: TGTGCCAGCAGCCTAGACGGGGAGCAGTACTTC.

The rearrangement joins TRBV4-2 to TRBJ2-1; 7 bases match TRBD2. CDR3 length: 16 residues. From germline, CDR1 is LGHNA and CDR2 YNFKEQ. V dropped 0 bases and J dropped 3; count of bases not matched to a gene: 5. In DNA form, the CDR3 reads TGTGCCAGCAGCCAAGAACAAGGCGGGGGCTACAATGAGCAGTTCTTC. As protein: CASSQEQGGGYNEQFF.

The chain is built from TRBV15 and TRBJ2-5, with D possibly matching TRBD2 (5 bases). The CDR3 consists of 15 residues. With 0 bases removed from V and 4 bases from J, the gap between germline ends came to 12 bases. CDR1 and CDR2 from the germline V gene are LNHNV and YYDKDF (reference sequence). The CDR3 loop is CATSRDPTRGETQYF. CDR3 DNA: TGTGCCACCAGCAGAGATCCAACTAGAGGAGAGACCCAGTACTTC.